The 26 T cell receptor beta chains below come from one sample, sequenced in a study of breast tumors, draining lymph nodes, adjacent tissues. TCRdb reprocessed the multiplex PCR reads via MiXCR and lists one record per CDR3 protein. The table records roughly 80,000 distinct CDR3 sequences, under 25% of them present only once. The lymph nodes were axillary draining lymph nodes from breast cancer patients. Sequenced material: axillary lymph node tissue. These receptors were obtained from a female donor with breast cancer. Some clones in this sample may be carry-over from other donors' samples.

This clonotype was detected many times. At one boundary the junction diverges from the germline segment, which might be a read error. The chain employs TRBV7-2 and TRBJ2-1; D not certain. This CDR3 has 11 amino acids. CDR1 and CDR2 from the germline V gene are SGHTA and FQGNSA. The chain's CDR3 is CASSSFNEQFF. Here the CDR3 DNA reads TGTGCCAGCAGCTCCTTCAATGAGCAGTTCTTC.

At least ten counts were recorded for this clonotype. The rearrangement links TRBV7-2 to TRBJ2-2; the D gene is possibly TRBD2 (5 bases). The CDR3 is 14 residues long. With 5 bases removed from V and 2 bases from J, the gap between germline ends came to 9 bases. Germline V gene lookup returns CDR1 SGHTA and CDR2 FQGNSA. CDR3 residues: CASSPLGNTGELFF. CDR3 DNA sequence: TGTGCCAGCAGCCCACTAGGCAACACCGGGGAGCTGTTTTTT.

A word on this clonotype: Sequence at one end of the junction differs from germline and may be a read error. This chain joins TRBV12-3 or TRBV12-4 and TRBJ2-2, with 9 bases matching TRBD1. The CDR3 is made up of 16 amino acids. The DNA for the CDR3 is TGTGCCAGCAGTTTTTGGACAGGGGCCGACACCGGGGTGCTGTTTTTT. It is translated as CASSFWTGADTGVLFF.

The chain is built from TRBV28 and TRBJ2-3, with 9 bases that match TRBD2. Per the germline V gene, CDR1 is MDHEN and CDR2 is SYDVKM. Trimming cost V 9 bases and J 0 bases; bases outside gene matches: 13. This CDR3 has 17 amino acids. As DNA, the CDR3 is TGTGCCAGTACGCTAGCGGGGAGGGCCCTTAGCACAGATACGCAGTATTTT. It translates to CASTLAGRALSTDTQYF.

This clonotype was observed once. This could be a read error, since a much larger clone is one nucleotide away. The chain joins TRBV4-3 to TRBJ2-3; D gene unclear. CDR1 and CDR2 from the germline V gene are LGHNA and YSLEER. Trimming took off 0 bases at V and 1 base at J, with 14 bases between the two ends. The CDR3 is 17 residues long. The CDR3 bases are TGCGCCAGCAGCCAAGATGCGACTCTCATTCGCACAGATACGCAGTATTTT. Translated: CASSQDATLIRTDTQYF.

The rearrangement uses TRBV7-2 and TRBJ1-5; D unresolved. Per the germline V gene, CDR1 is SGHTA and CDR2 is FQGNSA. V dropped 4 bases and J dropped 1 base, with 11 bases sitting between them. This CDR3 is 15 amino acids long. CDR3 DNA: TGTGCCAGCAGCTCCGTCACGGGGAGCAATCAGCCCCAGCATTTT. It translates to CASSSVTGSNQPQHF. Full variable domain (remainder filled in from reference TRBV7-2 and TRBJ1-5): GAGVSQSPSNKVTEKGKDVELRCDPISGHTALYWYRQSLGQGLEFLIYFQGNSAPDKSGLPSDRFSAERTGGSVSTLTIQRTQQEDSAVYLCASSSVTGSNQPQHFGDGTRLSIL.

Comment on this clonotype: A much larger clone lies one base from this, so it may be a read error. The chain couples TRBV7-2 to TRBJ2-1; D possibly corresponds to TRBD2 (6 bases). V lost 4 bases, J lost 2 bases, and 12 bases lay in between. Germline assignment: CDR1 SGHTA and CDR2 FQGNSA. The CDR3 runs 15 residues. The CDR3 DNA reads as TGTGCCAGCAGCTCAGACCGGGGGACCTACAATGAGCAGTTCTTC. It translates to CASSSDRGTYNEQFF.

This clonotype came up many times. The chain combines TRBV7-3 with TRBJ2-3; 10 bases map to TRBD1. V lost 5 bases, J lost 8 bases, and 7 bases stayed unmatched. CDR3 size: 14 residues. The germline V gene has CDR1 SGHTA and CDR2 FQGTGA. CDR3 DNA: TGTGCCAGCAGCCCGCGGACAGGGGGGACTACGCAGTATTTT. Translating it yields CASSPRTGGTTQYF.

V usage is TRBV27 and J usage is TRBJ1-6, with a possible D match to TRBD1 (6 bases). This CDR3 spans 17 amino acids. Trimming removed 5 bases at V and 5 bases at J, with 19 bases between. Per germline, CDR1 MNHEY and CDR2 SMNVEV (reference sequence). The CDR3 DNA reads TGTGCCAGCAGTCCCTTTAGAGGGGGTGGCGATAATTCACCCCTCCACTTT. This translates into CASSPFRGGGDNSPLHF.

This chain joins TRBV2 and TRBJ2-1; D is possibly TRBD2 (7 bases). The CDR3 consists of 13 residues. CDR1 is SNHLY, CDR2 FYNNEI, per germline. V was pared by 8 bases and J by 5 bases, with 13 bases between. The CDR3 is CASGGGSHNEQFF. In DNA, the CDR3 is TGTGCCAGCGGGGGGGGCAGCCACAATGAGCAGTTCTTC.

The chain has TRBV28 and TRBJ2-2; tentative D call: TRBD2 (6 bases). This CDR3 is 14 amino acids long. Germline V gene sequence: CDR1 MDHEN, CDR2 SYDVKM. V lost 7 bases and J lost 1, with 10 bases in between. The CDR3 loop reads CASMEAGNTGELFF. In nucleotides, the CDR3 is TGTGCCAGCATGGAAGCGGGGAACACCGGGGAGCTGTTTTTT.

This clonotype came up many times. This chain connects TRBV7-8 to TRBJ2-1; D is perhaps TRBD2 (7 bases). V dropped 1 base and J dropped 13 bases, with 17 bases sitting between them. The CDR3 consists of 14 residues. Germline V gene sequence: CDR1 SGHVS, CDR2 FQNEAQ. The CDR3 DNA sequence: TGTGCCAGCAGCTTAGTGGCCGGGGGGCGGTTTCAGTTCTTC. Translated: CASSLVAGGRFQFF.

This clonotype was detected ten times or more. V and J are TRBV5-1 and TRBJ2-3; possibly TRBD2 for D (6 bases). V lost 4 bases to trimming and J lost 1 base, with 13 bases between them. CDR1 and CDR2 from the germline V gene are SGHRS and YFSETQ. This CDR3 has 15 amino acids. The chain's CDR3 is CASSRGSSGTDTQYF. The DNA for the CDR3 is TGCGCCAGCAGCCGGGGGTCTAGCGGCACAGATACGCAGTATTTT.

Note on this clonotype: A much larger clone differs by one base, so this may be a read error. Lacking the conserved final phenylalanine or tryptophan, this CDR3 likely reflects a read error. This sequence joins TRBV12-3 or TRBV12-4 and TRBJ1-2; D unresolved. V lost 2 bases, J lost 6 bases, and 13 bases lay in between. This CDR3 has 14 residues. The CDR3 coding sequence is TGTGCCAGCAGTTTACGGGCAGGCCTAGATGGCTACACCCTC. Translating it yields CASSLRAGLDGYTL.

This clonotype was seen ten or more times. The chain recombines TRBV7-2 with TRBJ2-1; possible D gene TRBD1, 6 bases. The germline V and J ends were trimmed by 1 base and 12 bases, with 16 bases remaining between them. The CDR3 has 14 residues. CDR1 and CDR2 (germline): SGHTA, FQGNSA. The CDR3 sequence is CASSLDLAKGGQFF. The CDR3, as DNA: TGTGCCAGCAGCTTAGACCTAGCCAAAGGGGGGCAGTTCTTC.

The rearrangement links TRBV20-1 to TRBJ2-7, with 8 bases matching TRBD1. This CDR3 spans 16 amino acids. V shed 6 bases, J shed 2 bases, and the junction held 15 bases outside the gene matches. Germline V CDR1 and CDR2: DFQATT, SNEGSKA (reference sequence). Here the CDR3 DNA reads TGCAGTGCGTGGCGGGACAGGCTTAGTCTGCCCTACGAGCAGTACTTC. This codes for CSAWRDRLSLPYEQYF.

V gene TRBV10-1 combines with J gene TRBJ2-2; D is undetermined. The germline gives CDR1 WNHNN, CDR2 SYGVQD (reference sequence). The length of the CDR3 is 14 residues. V lost 5 bases, J lost 4 bases, and 11 bases lay in between. CDR3 sequence reads: CASSQTRSTGELFF. CDR3 sequence (DNA): TGCGCCAGCAGTCAGACCAGGAGCACCGGGGAGCTGTTTTTT.

This clonotype was detected ten times or more. This sequence joins TRBV7-2 and TRBJ1-4; D might be TRBD1 (5 bases). Germline V gene lookup returns CDR1 SGHTA and CDR2 FQGNSA. The CDR3 covers 14 residues. V was pared by 1 base and J by 7 bases, with 10 bases between. CDR3 amino acids: CASSLEPGREKLFF. The CDR3 DNA sequence: TGTGCCAGCAGCTTAGAACCGGGACGTGAAAAACTGTTTTTT.

The rearrangement uses TRBV6-2 or TRBV6-3 and TRBJ1-5; TRBD1 aligns across 7 bases. V shed 7 bases and J 0 bases; nucleotides not matched to a gene: 9. This CDR3 region has 16 residues. Germline V gene data show CDR1 as MNHEY and CDR2 as SVGEGT. CDR3: CASTEWSGGSNQPQHF. In DNA, the CDR3 is TGTGCCAGCACTGAATGGTCAGGGGGTAGCAATCAGCCCCAGCATTTT.

Turning to this clonotype: A read error may produce the germline difference seen at one junction end. The chain joins TRBV6-1 to TRBJ2-3; 11 bases match TRBD2. The CDR3 has 17 residues. Germline V CDR1 and CDR2: MNHNS, SASEGT. Here the CDR3 DNA reads TGTGCCGGCAGTGAAGCGGGACTAGCGGTCAGCACAGATACGCAGTATTTT. Protein sequence: CAGSEAGLAVSTDTQYF.

This clonotype was detected many times. The rearrangement uses TRBV29-1 and TRBJ2-6; no clear D gene. Germline CDR1 and CDR2: SQVTM and ANQGSEA. V lost 6 bases to trimming and J lost 0 bases, with 12 bases between them. The CDR3 loop spans 15 amino acids. CDR3 nucleotides: TGCAGCGTCCAGAGCCAGGACTCTGGGGCCAACGTCCTGACTTTC. This sequence encodes CSVQSQDSGANVLTF.

This clonotype was seen at least ten times. The V call is TRBV12-5, the J call TRBJ2-3; D gene uncertain. This CDR3 is 13 amino acids long. The ends were cut back, 2 bases at V and 2 bases at J, with 5 bases in the middle. The germline V gene encodes CDR1 LGHNT and CDR2 FRNRAP. This CDR3 is CASGLTSTDTQYF. In DNA form, the CDR3 reads TGTGCTAGTGGTTTGACGTCCACAGATACGCAGTATTTT.

On this clonotype itself: A clone one base away is much larger, so this may be a read error. The chain uses TRBV7-3 and TRBJ2-3; tentative D call: TRBD2 (5 bases). Trimming stripped 5 bases from V and 5 bases from J, with 20 bases between. CDR1 and CDR2 (germline): SGHTA, FQGTGA. CDR3 length: 16 residues. CDR3 sequence (DNA): TGTGCCAGCAGCCCTGTCCCCGGGGAGTCAGGAGATACGCAGTATTTT. Amino acid sequence: CASSPVPGESGDTQYF.

Comment on this clonotype: This clone may be a read error of a much larger clone one base away. The genes are TRBV20-1 and TRBJ1-2, with D perhaps TRBD1 (6 bases). The CDR3 runs to 15 residues. Germline CDR1 and CDR2: DFQATT and SNEGSKA (reference sequence). The CDR3 here is CSAAGTRGTNCGYTF. For the CDR3, the DNA is TGCAGTGCTGCCGGGACAAGAGGGACTAACTGTGGCTACACCTTC.

The sample holds many counts of this clonotype. V and J are TRBV7-2 and TRBJ2-7; tentatively, D is TRBD1 (6 bases). CDR3 length: 12 amino acids. Germline assignment: CDR1 SGHTA and CDR2 FQGNSA. Trimming shortened V by 1 base and J by 12 bases, and 13 bases separated the two germline ends. The CDR3 loop is CASSLDYRAPYF. CDR3 in DNA: TGTGCCAGCAGCTTAGACTACAGGGCGCCGTACTTC.

In its sample, this clonotype was seen many times. This rearrangement joins TRBV11-3 to TRBJ2-1, with TRBD1 matching over 7 bases. V lost 2 bases, J lost 5 bases, and 9 bases stayed unmatched. CDR1 and CDR2 from the germline V gene are SGHNT and YENEEA. The CDR3 extends over 16 amino acids. CDR3 nucleotide sequence: TGTGCCAGCAGCTTACCCGGAAAGGGACAGAACAATGAGCAGTTCTTC. It yields the protein CASSLPGKGQNNEQFF.